Described below is a single T cell receptor beta chain sequence and its context. The CDR3 runs to 16 residues. Trimming removed 8 bases at V and 4 bases at J, with 24 bases between. Per the germline V gene, CDR1 is MNHEY and CDR2 is SMNVEV (reference sequence). The sample originates from a study of cytomegalovirus exposure and HLA in healthy donors. Overall study: Genotyping showed roughly 76% of roughly 400 donors falling in the Caucasian-associated ancestry cluster.

Use of 60 Vbeta and 13 Jbeta primers characterized the PCR. Only in-frame clones appear in the TCRdb table, and some are missing; sequencing was by immunoSEQ multiplex PCR. The sample comprises approximately 170,000 clones, 85% of which are singletons, and 1% rests with the top ten. The rearrangement links TRBV27 to TRBJ2-7; maybe TRBD1 (8 bases). Sequenced input: PBMCs. This sequence originates from a boy under 10 years old in good health and CMV-seronegative. CDR3 sequence: CASGRGGDRIWYEQYF. Here the CDR3 DNA reads TGTGCCAGCGGGCGAGGGGGGGACAGGATTTGGTACGAGCAGTACTTC.